These 14 T cell receptor beta chains were sequenced from one sample in a study of regulatory T cells in long-lasting Graves disease. Arm-PCR of CDR3 regions and iRepertoire HTBI primers were the basis on which TCR beta libraries were built. Each CDR3 protein is one row after TCRdb ran MiXCR on the multiplex PCR reads. The sample yields about 470,000 distinct CDR3 sequences, about a fifth seen once. Regarding time point: persistent/refractory GD, antithyroid drugs over 5 years with positive TRAb. Researchers made the TCR library from RNA that was extracted from PBMCs. This sample comprised peripheral blood mononuclear cells (PBMCs), obtained when the disease was refractory, from a patient treated with antithyroid drugs. The receptors derive from a female donor with Graves disease.

This clonotype was counted a few times. The V call is TRBV29-1, the J call TRBJ2-7; D not resolved. Trimming removed 4 bases at V and 3 bases at J, with 10 bases between. Germline assignment: CDR1 SQVTM and CDR2 ANQGSEA. CDR3 length: 12 residues. DNA of the CDR3: TGCAGCGTTGCACACAGACACTACGAGCAGTACTTC. Protein: CSVAHRHYEQYF.

The chain joins TRBV24-1 to TRBJ2-2; 7 bases match TRBD1. J was trimmed by 2 bases and V by 9 bases; bases with no gene match: 5. Germline CDR1 is KGHDR and CDR2 is SFDVKD. The CDR3 extends over 14 amino acids. The CDR3: CATGDRANTGELFF. CDR3 bases: TGTGCCACCGGAGACAGGGCCAACACCGGGGAGCTGTTTTTT.

Regarding this clonotype: A much larger clone lies one base from this, so it may be a read error. The chain joins TRBV7-3 to TRBJ1-1, with D hard to call. Germline loops: CDR1 SGHTA, CDR2 FQGTGA. The CDR3 spans 13 residues. The CDR3 DNA reads as TGTGCCAGCAGCTTATATATGAACACTAAAGCTTTCTTT. Translating gives CASSLYMNTKAFF.

This clonotype was detected only once. The V call is TRBV29-1, the J call TRBJ1-1, with D perhaps matching TRBD1 (6 bases). The CDR3 length is 12 residues. Germline CDR1 and CDR2: SQVTM and ANQGSEA. With 6 bases removed from V and 3 bases from J, the gap between germline ends came to 11 bases. The CDR3 DNA reads as TGCAGCGTGCCACAGGGTTACACTGAAGCTTTCTTT. It is translated as CSVPQGYTEAFF. The full variable domain, rest sourced from reference TRBV29-1 and TRBJ1-1, is SAVISQKPSRDICQRGTSLTIQCQVDSQVTMMFWYRQQPGQSLTLIATANQGSEATYESGFVIDKFPISRPNLTFSTLTVSNMSPEDSSIYLCSVPQGYTEAFFGQGTRLTVV.

This clonotype occurred a few times. The chain has TRBV20-1 and TRBJ2-7; possible D gene TRBD1, 6 bases. The CDR3 is 12 amino acids. Germline V CDR1 and CDR2: DFQATT, SNEGSKA (reference sequence). The V end lost 3 bases, the J end lost 7 bases, and 13 bases lay between the germline ends. The CDR3 loop reads CSARGQVLEQYF. The CDR3 DNA reads TGCAGTGCTAGGGGACAAGTTCTAGAGCAGTACTTC.

This clonotype has ten or more counts. The chain joins TRBV24-1 to TRBJ1-1; a possible D gene is TRBD1 (5 bases). V lost 5 bases, J lost 4 bases, and 10 bases lay in between. Germline loops: CDR1 KGHDR, CDR2 SFDVKD. This CDR3 comprises 13 residues. The CDR3 DNA reads as TGTGCCACCAGTGCGGGGGTCCTCACTGAAGCTTTCTTT. Its protein is CATSAGVLTEAFF.

This clonotype was seen only a few times. The V and J genes are TRBV9 and TRBJ2-2; 7 bases line up with TRBD2. The CDR3 is 16 residues long. Germline CDR1 is SGDLS and CDR2 is YYNGEE. V dropped 2 bases and J dropped 0; count of bases not matched to a gene: 4. CDR3 residues: CASSVERGTNTGELFF. In DNA, the CDR3 is TGTGCCAGCAGCGTTGAGCGGGGAACGAACACCGGGGAGCTGTTTTTT.

Worth noting for this clonotype: A far larger clone is a single base away, which makes a read error likely. V is TRBV6-2 or TRBV6-3 and J is TRBJ2-7; D may match TRBD1 or TRBD2 (6 bases each). CDR1 and CDR2 (germline): MNHEY, SVGEGT. The CDR3 loop spans 20 amino acids. V was clipped by 4 bases and J by 6 bases, with 34 bases between them. As DNA, the CDR3 is TGTGCCAGCAGTTCATTTGTTATGCGGGACACCTCACCCCCTCGCTGCGAGCAGTACTTC. Its translation: CASSSFVMRDTSPPRCEQYF.

This clonotype was picked up a small number of times. The gene calls are TRBV9 and TRBJ1-2; the match to TRBD1 covers 10 bases. Germline values: CDR1 SGDLS, CDR2 YYNGEE. The CDR3 sequence is 16 residues long. V lost 3 bases and J lost 5; bases outside the gene matches: 10. The CDR3: CASSARGQGQGYGYTF. The DNA of the CDR3 is TGTGCCAGCAGCGCCCGAGGACAGGGACAGGGGTATGGCTACACCTTC. Combining the CDR3 with reference TRBV9 and TRBJ1-2 gives the whole variable domain DSGVTQTPKHLITATGQRVTLRCSPRSGDLSVYWYQQSLDQGLQFLIQYYNGEERAKGNILERFSAQQFPDLHSELNLSSLELGDSALYFCASSARGQGQGYGYTFGSGTRLTVV.

The V gene is TRBV20-1, the J gene TRBJ2-2; 14 nucleotides line up with TRBD2. Germline lookup yields CDR1 DFQATT and CDR2 SNEGSKA (reference sequence). Trimming removed 1 base from V and 8 bases from J; junction bases left unmatched: 12. The CDR3 loop spans 18 amino acids. The CDR3 DNA is TGCAGTGCTAGAGTTAGGGGGACTAGCGGGAGTGTTGGTGGGGAGCTGTTTTTT. The encoded protein is CSARVRGTSGSVGGELFF.

This clonotype was detected ten times or more. V is TRBV28 and J is TRBJ2-5; 10 positions agree with TRBD2. With V trimmed by 6 bases and J by 0 bases, 7 bases remained unmatched. The CDR3 loop spans 16 amino acids. CDR1 and CDR2 from the germline V gene are MDHEN and SYDVKM. The CDR3 sequence: CASSLGLADNQETQYF. Written as DNA, the CDR3 is TGTGCCAGCAGCCTCGGACTAGCGGACAACCAAGAGACCCAGTACTTC.

The V gene is TRBV20-1, the J gene TRBJ2-2; D might be TRBD1 (7 bases). The CDR3 has 15 residues. Per germline, CDR1 DFQATT and CDR2 SNEGSKA (reference sequence). The V gene lost 5 bases and the J gene lost 4 bases, with 17 bases spanning the gap. The CDR3 nucleotides are TGCAGTGCTTCTGAGGCAGGGGGGTTCACCGGGGAGCTGTTTTTT. Residues: CSASEAGGFTGELFF.

The chain recombines TRBV3-1 with TRBJ2-3; D call uncertain. Germline V lookup: CDR1 LGHDT, CDR2 YNNKEL (reference sequence). V was clipped by 4 bases and J by 4 bases, with 6 bases between them. CDR3 size: 12 residues. CDR3 DNA: TGTGCCAGCAGCCCCGGTTCAGATACGCAGTATTTT. Amino acids: CASSPGSDTQYF.

Only a few counts were recorded for this clonotype. The V and J genes are TRBV30 and TRBJ1-1, with TRBD1 matching over 7 bases. V trimming: 3 bases; J trimming: 0 bases; junction bases outside the gene matches: 7. This CDR3 region has 15 residues. Germline assignment: CDR1 GTSNPN and CDR2 SVGIG (reference sequence). The CDR3 sequence is CAWSLGGSMNTEAFF. CDR3 in DNA: TGTGCCTGGAGCCTAGGGGGCTCGATGAACACTGAAGCTTTCTTT.